Listed below are T cell receptor beta chains from one sample, sequenced in a study of response to subunit inactivated influenza vaccine. One entry per CDR3 protein, called by TCRdb with MiXCR from the RT-PCR reads. The sample comprises around 470,000 distinct CDR3 sequences, roughly 7.6% of which are singletons, and about an eighth rests with the top ten. The sample in question was PBMCs from blood, obtained roughly 24 months after vaccination. These receptors all stem from a man in his fifties or sixties who received an inactivated influenza vaccine. Both conserved end residues are part of each CDR3. The D gene is left open where the match is weak. Rows may omit the clone size; those that give it use once, few, many or a size class.

D gene	V gene	J gene	clone size	CDR3 DNA	CDR3 protein
-	TRBV10-3	TRBJ2-1	few	TGTGCCATCAGTGCTCCGGCGGGGCCTAGGGTGCAGTTCTTC	CAISAPAGPRVQFF
TRBD2	TRBV7-2	TRBJ2-1	many	TGTGCCAGCAGCCCCTTCGCGGGAGCCGAGCAGTTCTTC	CASSPFAGAEQFF
TRBD1	TRBV3-1	TRBJ2-5	few	TGTGCCAGCAGCCAATCAGGGGGAGTGAGGTCTCCTAAAGAGACCCAGTACTTC	CASSQSGGVRSPKETQYF
-	TRBV4-3	TRBJ1-2	few	TGCGCCAGCAGCCAAGAAGTTAGAGCCTATGGCTACACCTTC	CASSQEVRAYGYTF
-	TRBV7-2	TRBJ1-2	-	TGTGCCAGCAGCTTGGTACTAACAGGGTACTATGGCTACACCTTC	CASSLVLTGYYGYTF
-	TRBV11-2	TRBJ2-2	many	TGTGCCAGCAGCTTCATAGCTACGAACACCGGGGAGCTGTTTTTT	CASSFIATNTGELFF
-	TRBV12-3/TRBV12-4	TRBJ2-7	-	TGTGCCAGCAGTTTTTATAGTGGGGTAGGGTACGAGCAGTACTTC	CASSFYSGVGYEQYF
TRBD2	TRBV20-1	TRBJ2-1	many	TGCAGTGCTGATGGACTAGCGGGAGGGCCTAGTGGTGAGCAGTTCTTC	CSADGLAGGPSGEQFF
-	TRBV4-2	TRBJ2-7	-	TGTGCCATCGGCACAGGGCTCCCCTGCTACGAGCAGTACTTC	CAIGTGLPCYEQYF
-	TRBV6-5	TRBJ2-1	many	TGTGCCAGCAGTTACTCGATAAGCGCCCCCTCCTACAATGAGCAGTTCTTC	CASSYSISAPSYNEQFF
-	TRBV5-1	TRBJ2-6	many	TGCGCCAGCAGCTTAACGGCTTCTGGGGCCAACGTCCTGACTTTC	CASSLTASGANVLTF